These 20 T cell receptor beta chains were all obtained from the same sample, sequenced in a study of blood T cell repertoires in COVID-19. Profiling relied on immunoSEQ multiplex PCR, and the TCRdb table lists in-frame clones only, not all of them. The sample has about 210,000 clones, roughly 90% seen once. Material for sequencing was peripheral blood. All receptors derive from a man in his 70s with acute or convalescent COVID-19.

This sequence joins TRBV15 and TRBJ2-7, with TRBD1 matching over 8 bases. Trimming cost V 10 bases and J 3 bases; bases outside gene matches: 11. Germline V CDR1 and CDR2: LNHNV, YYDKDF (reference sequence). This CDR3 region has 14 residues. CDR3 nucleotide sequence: TGTGCCATAAGCCAGGGGGCTGGTGACTACGAGCAGTACTTC. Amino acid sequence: CAISQGAGDYEQYF. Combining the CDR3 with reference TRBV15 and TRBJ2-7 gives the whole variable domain DAMVIQNPRYQVTQFGKPVTLSCSQTLNHNVMYWYQQKSSQAPKLLFHYYDKDFNNEADTPDNFQSRRPNTSFCFLDIRSPGLGDTAMYLCAISQGAGDYEQYFGPGTRLTVT.

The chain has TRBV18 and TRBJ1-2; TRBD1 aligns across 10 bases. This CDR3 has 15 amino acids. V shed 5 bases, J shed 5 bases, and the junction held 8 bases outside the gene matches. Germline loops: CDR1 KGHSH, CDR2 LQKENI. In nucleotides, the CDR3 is TGTGCCAGCTCAGGAACCGGGACAGGGGTGTATGGCTACACCTTC. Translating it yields CASSGTGTGVYGYTF. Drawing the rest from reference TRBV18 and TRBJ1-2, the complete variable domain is NAGVMQNPRHLVRRRGQEARLRCSPMKGHSHVYWYRQLPEEGLKFMVYLQKENIIDESGMPKERFSAEFPKEGPSILRIQQVVRGDSAAYFCASSGTGTGVYGYTFGSGTRLTVV.

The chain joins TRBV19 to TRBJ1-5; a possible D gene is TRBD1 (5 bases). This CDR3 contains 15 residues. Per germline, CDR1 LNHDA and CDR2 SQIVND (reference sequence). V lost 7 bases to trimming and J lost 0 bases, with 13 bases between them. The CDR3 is CASTITGVSNQPQHF. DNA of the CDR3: TGTGCCAGTACCATCACAGGAGTTAGCAATCAGCCCCAGCATTTT.

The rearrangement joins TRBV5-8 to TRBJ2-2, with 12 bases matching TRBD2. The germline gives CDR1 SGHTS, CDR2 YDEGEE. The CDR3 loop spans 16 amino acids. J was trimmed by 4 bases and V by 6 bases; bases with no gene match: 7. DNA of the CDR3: TGTGCCAGCATACGACTAGCGGGAGCTGTCACCGGGGAGCTGTTTTTT. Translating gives CASIRLAGAVTGELFF.

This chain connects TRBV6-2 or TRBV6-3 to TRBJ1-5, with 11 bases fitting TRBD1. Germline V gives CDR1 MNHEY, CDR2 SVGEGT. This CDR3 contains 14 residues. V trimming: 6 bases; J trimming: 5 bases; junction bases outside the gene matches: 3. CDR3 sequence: CASSWTGGDQPQHF. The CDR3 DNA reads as TGTGCCAGCAGCTGGACAGGGGGCGATCAGCCCCAGCATTTT.

The CDR3 nucleotides are TGTGCCAGCAGCCAGGGACTAGCGGGAGTATACTACAATGAGCAGTTCTTC. This gives the protein CASSQGLAGVYYNEQFF. V and J are TRBV3-1 (or the pseudogene TRBV3-2) and TRBJ2-1; 14 positions match TRBD2. The CDR3 has 17 residues. Germline V gene sequence: CDR1 LGHDT, CDR2 YNNKEL (reference sequence). V lost 3 bases and J lost 3; bases outside the gene matches: 4.

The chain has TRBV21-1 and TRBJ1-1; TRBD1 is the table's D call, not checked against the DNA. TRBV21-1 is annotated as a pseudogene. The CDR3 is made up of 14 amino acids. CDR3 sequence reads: CASSNRPGDTEAFF. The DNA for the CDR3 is TGTGCCAGCAGCAATCGACCAGGGGACACTGAAGCTTTCTTT.

CDR3 region: CASSQETGGAFF. CDR3 DNA: TGTGCCAGCAGCCAAGAGACAGGGGGAGCTTTCTTT. J is TRBJ1-1 and V is TRBV3-1 (or the pseudogene TRBV3-2), with 9 bases matching TRBD1. The CDR3 is 12 amino acids. The germline CDR1 and CDR2 sequences are LGHDT and YNNKEL (reference sequence). J gave up 10 bases and V 0 bases, and 0 bases lay outside the gene matches.

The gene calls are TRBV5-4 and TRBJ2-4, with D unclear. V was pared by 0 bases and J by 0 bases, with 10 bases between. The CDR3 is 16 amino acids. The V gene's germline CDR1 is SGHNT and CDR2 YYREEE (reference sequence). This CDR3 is CASSLAADLAKNIQYF. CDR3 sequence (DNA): TGTGCCAGCAGCTTGGCAGCAGACTTAGCCAAAAACATTCAGTACTTC.

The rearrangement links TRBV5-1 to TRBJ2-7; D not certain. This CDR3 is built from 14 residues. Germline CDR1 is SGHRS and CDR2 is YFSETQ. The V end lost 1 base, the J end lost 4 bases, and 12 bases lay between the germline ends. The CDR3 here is CASSLSGLGYEQYF. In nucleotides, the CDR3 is TGCGCCAGCAGCTTGAGTGGGCTTGGGTACGAGCAGTACTTC.

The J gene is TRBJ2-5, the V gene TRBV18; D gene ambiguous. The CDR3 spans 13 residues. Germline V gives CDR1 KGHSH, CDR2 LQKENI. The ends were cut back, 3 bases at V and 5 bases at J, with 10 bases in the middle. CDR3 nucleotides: TGTGCCAGCTCACCCCCGGTCGGGGAGACCCAGTACTTC. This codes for CASSPPVGETQYF. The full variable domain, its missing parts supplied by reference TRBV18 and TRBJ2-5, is NAGVMQNPRHLVRRRGQEARLRCSPMKGHSHVYWYRQLPEEGLKFMVYLQKENIIDESGMPKERFSAEFPKEGPSILRIQQVVRGDSAAYFCASSPPVGETQYFGPGTRLLVL.

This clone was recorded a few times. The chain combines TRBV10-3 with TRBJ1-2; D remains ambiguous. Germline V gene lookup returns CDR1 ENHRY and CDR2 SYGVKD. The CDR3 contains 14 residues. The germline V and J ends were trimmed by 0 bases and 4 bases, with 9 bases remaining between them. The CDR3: CAISESRGGYGYTF. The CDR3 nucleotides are TGTGCCATCAGTGAGTCCCGAGGAGGCTATGGCTACACCTTC.

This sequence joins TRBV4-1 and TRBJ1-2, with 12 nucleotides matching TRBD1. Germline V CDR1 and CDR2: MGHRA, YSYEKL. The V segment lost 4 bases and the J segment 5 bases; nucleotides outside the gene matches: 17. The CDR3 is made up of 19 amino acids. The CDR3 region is CASSRRPGQGANSEYGYTF. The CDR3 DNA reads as TGCGCCAGCAGCCGGAGACCGGGACAGGGGGCGAACAGCGAGTATGGCTACACCTTC.

The chain's CDR3 is CASSLVPGGTEAFF. The CDR3 DNA reads as TGTGCCAGCAGCTTGGTTCCAGGGGGAACTGAAGCTTTCTTT. This chain uses TRBV5-5 with TRBJ1-1, with 7 positions matching TRBD1. Germline CDR1 and CDR2: SGHKS and YYEKEE (reference sequence). J lost 5 bases, V lost 0 bases, and 4 bases had no gene match. There are 14 residues in the CDR3.

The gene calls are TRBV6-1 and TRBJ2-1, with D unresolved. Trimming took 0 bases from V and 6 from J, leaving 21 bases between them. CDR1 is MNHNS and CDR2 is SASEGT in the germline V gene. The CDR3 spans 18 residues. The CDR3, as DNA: TGTGCCAGCAGTGAAGCATTTTTTACAGTGGTTTTTGGCAATGAGCAGTTCTTC. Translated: CASSEAFFTVVFGNEQFF.

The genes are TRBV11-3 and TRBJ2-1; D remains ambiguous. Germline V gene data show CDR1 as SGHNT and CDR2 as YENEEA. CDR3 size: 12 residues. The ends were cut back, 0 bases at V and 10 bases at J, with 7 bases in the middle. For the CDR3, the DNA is TGTGCCAGCAGCTTAGACACATCCGAGCAGTTCTTC. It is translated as CASSLDTSEQFF.

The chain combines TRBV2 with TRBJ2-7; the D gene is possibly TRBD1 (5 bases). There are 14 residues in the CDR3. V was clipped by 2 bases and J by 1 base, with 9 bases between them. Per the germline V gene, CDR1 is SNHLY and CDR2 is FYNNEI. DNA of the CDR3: TGTGCCAGCAGTGAAAGGGGTGGGTCCTACGAGCAGTACTTC. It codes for CASSERGGSYEQYF.

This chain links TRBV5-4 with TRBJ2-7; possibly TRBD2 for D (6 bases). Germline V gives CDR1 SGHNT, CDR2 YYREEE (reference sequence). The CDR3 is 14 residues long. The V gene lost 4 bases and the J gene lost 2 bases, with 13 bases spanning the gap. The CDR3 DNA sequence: TGTGCCAGCAGCCAAGGCGGGGTCACCTACGAGCAGTACTTC. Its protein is CASSQGGVTYEQYF.

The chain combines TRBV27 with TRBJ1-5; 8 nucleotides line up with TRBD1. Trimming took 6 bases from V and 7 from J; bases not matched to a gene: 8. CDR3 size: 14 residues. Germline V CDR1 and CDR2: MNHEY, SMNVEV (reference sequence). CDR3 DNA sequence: TGTGCCAGCAGGGCGACAGGGGACAGACAGCCCCAGCATTTT. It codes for CASRATGDRQPQHF.

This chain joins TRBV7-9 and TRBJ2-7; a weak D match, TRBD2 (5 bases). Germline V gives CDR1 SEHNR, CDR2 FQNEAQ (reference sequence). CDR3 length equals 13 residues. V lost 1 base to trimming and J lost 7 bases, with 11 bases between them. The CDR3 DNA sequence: TGTGCCAGCAGCTTAGGAGGGAGCCGGGAGCAGTACTTC. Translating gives CASSLGGSREQYF.